This entry lists 32 T cell receptor beta chains sequenced from one sample in a study of shared clonotypes between healthy human individuals. TCRdb keeps only in-frame clones here, not all; method: immunoSEQ multiplex PCR. The sample lists 1,500,000 or so clones; around 98.5% were seen once. The source material was naive CD4+ T cells sorted from blood. Subset defined: CD45RA+ positively selected. The receptors derive from a man aged 30-40 years in good health.

V and J are TRBV5-4 and TRBJ2-1; the D gene is possibly TRBD1 (5 bases). V was trimmed by 1 base and J by 6 bases, leaving 17 bases between them. Germline V lookup: CDR1 SGHNT, CDR2 YYREEE (reference sequence). The CDR3 runs to 16 residues. The CDR3 bases are TGTGCCAGCAGCTTGATAGGGCGACAGCAAAGCAATGAGCAGTTCTTC. It translates to CASSLIGRQQSNEQFF.

V is TRBV18 and J is TRBJ2-1, with 7 bases fitting TRBD2. The V gene end was trimmed by 2 bases and the J gene end by 7 bases; junction bases not matched to a gene: 8. Germline values: CDR1 KGHSH, CDR2 LQKENI. The CDR3 spans 15 residues. The DNA of the CDR3 is TGTGCCAGCTCACCAGCGGGAGAAGGTTATAATGAGCAGTTCTTC. Translating it yields CASSPAGEGYNEQFF.

This chain connects TRBV11-2 to TRBJ2-1; 10 bases line up with TRBD2. The CDR3 has 16 amino acids. The germline V gene has CDR1 SGHAT and CDR2 FQNNGV. J was trimmed by 0 bases and V by 6 bases; bases with no gene match: 5. Here the CDR3 DNA reads TGTGCCAGCAGACCGAGCGGGAGGGCCTCCTACAATGAGCAGTTCTTC. Translated: CASRPSGRASYNEQFF.

This clone was detected once. The chain joins TRBV28 to TRBJ2-7; 8 bases are a match to TRBD2. Germline V gene lookup returns CDR1 MDHEN and CDR2 SYDVKM. The CDR3 runs to 14 residues. V lost 7 bases and J lost 2; bases outside the gene matches: 7. DNA of the CDR3: TGTGCCAGCACCCCGGGAGGGGATCCCTACGAGCAGTACTTC. It yields the protein CASTPGGDPYEQYF.

The chain is built from TRBV18 and TRBJ1-2, with D perhaps TRBD1 (6 bases). The CDR3 totals 16 residues. Germline V gene lookup returns CDR1 KGHSH and CDR2 LQKENI. V was clipped by 1 base and J by 3 bases, with 15 bases between them. CDR3 sequence: CASSPRAGGDDYGYTF. CDR3 DNA sequence: TGTGCCAGCTCACCACGGGCGGGGGGCGATGACTATGGCTACACCTTC.

This chain links TRBV14 with TRBJ2-5, with 8 bases identical to TRBD1. The CDR3 length is 14 residues. V lost 0 bases, J lost 5 bases, and 2 bases stayed unmatched. The V gene's germline CDR1 is SGHDN and CDR2 FVKESK. CDR3 sequence (DNA): TGTGCCAGCAGCCAAGAGTACAGGGGGGAGACCCAGTACTTC. It codes for CASSQEYRGETQYF.

The V call is TRBV15, the J call TRBJ1-4, with 9 bases fitting TRBD1. There are 18 residues in the CDR3. V lost 0 bases, J lost 5 bases, and 10 bases stayed unmatched. The germline CDR1 and CDR2 sequences are LNHNV and YYDKDF (reference sequence). CDR3 in amino acids: CATSRDSPGQGSNEKLFF. The CDR3 DNA reads TGTGCCACCAGCAGAGATTCCCCCGGACAGGGGTCGAATGAAAAACTGTTTTTT.

The rearrangement links TRBV27 to TRBJ1-5; D call uncertain. The germline V and J ends were trimmed by 6 bases and 0 bases, with 6 bases remaining between them. The germline CDR1 and CDR2 sequences are MNHEY and SMNVEV (reference sequence). The CDR3 loop spans 13 amino acids. The chain's CDR3 is CASRDFSNQPQHF. The CDR3 DNA is TGTGCCAGCAGAGACTTTAGCAATCAGCCCCAGCATTTT.

V usage is TRBV5-1 and J usage is TRBJ1-1, with D possibly matching TRBD1 (5 bases). CDR1 is SGHRS and CDR2 is YFSETQ in the germline V gene. With 0 bases removed from V and 1 base from J, the gap between germline ends came to 13 bases. This CDR3 is 16 amino acids long. CDR3 residues: CASSLAVAGTNTEAFF. For the CDR3, the DNA is TGCGCCAGCAGCTTGGCCGTGGCAGGGACGAACACTGAAGCTTTCTTT.

The V and J genes are TRBV28 and TRBJ2-2; a possible D gene is TRBD2 (5 bases). Germline V gene lookup returns CDR1 MDHEN and CDR2 SYDVKM. Trimming shortened V by 6 bases and J by 0 bases, and 35 bases separated the two germline ends. The CDR3 is 23 residues long. The CDR3 loop reads CASSYKVPDTSADSDANTGELFF. The CDR3 DNA reads as TGTGCCAGCAGCTACAAAGTTCCCGACACCTCGGCGGACTCTGACGCGAACACCGGGGAGCTGTTTTTT.

This rearrangement joins TRBV12-2 to TRBJ2-3; the table gives TRBD2 as D, unverified against the DNA. TRBV12-2 is classified as a pseudogene. The CDR3 totals 21 residues. The CDR3 DNA follows: TGTGCAAGTCGCTTAGCGATGCTTGGGACTAGCGGCCTCGTTGGGCCAGATACGCAGTATTTT. This encodes CASRLAMLGTSGLVGPDTQYF.

The rearrangement joins TRBV5-6 to TRBJ2-7; no clear D gene. Germline CDR1 reads SGHDT; CDR2 reads YYEEEE. V lost 3 bases to trimming and J lost 9 bases, with 19 bases between them. The CDR3 runs to 14 residues. CDR3 nucleotides: TGTGCCAGCAGCTCAACCGGGTCTCCGTTGGGGCAGTACTTC. Its translation is CASSSTGSPLGQYF. Full variable domain (missing parts from reference TRBV5-6 and TRBJ2-7): DAGVTQSPTHLIKTRGQQVTLRCSPKSGHDTVSWYQQALGQGPQFIFQYYEEEERQRGNFPDRFSGHQFPNYSSELNVNALLLGDSALYLCASSSTGSPLGQYFGPGTRLTVT.

In this sample, this clone turned up once. J is TRBJ2-2 and V is TRBV11-2; D is possibly TRBD1 (7 bases). Per the germline V gene, CDR1 is SGHAT and CDR2 is FQNNGV. This CDR3 comprises 18 residues. The V end was cut by 3 bases, the J end by 2 bases, with 19 bases between. The CDR3 nucleotides are TGTGCCAGCAGCTTGGTCGGCGGGGACAGCTCAAACACCGGGGAGCTGTTTTTT. It yields the protein CASSLVGGDSSNTGELFF.

The chain is built from TRBV9 and TRBJ2-3; D is uncertain. The CDR3 has 12 amino acids. The V end lost 3 bases, the J end lost 2 bases, and 4 bases lay between the germline ends. Looked up from germline, CDR1 is SGDLS and CDR2 is YYNGEE. In DNA form, the CDR3 reads TGTGCCAGCAGCGCCTACACAGATACGCAGTATTTT. Translating gives CASSAYTDTQYF.

About this clone itself: Other nucleotide sequences from this sample produce the same CDR3. The chain couples TRBV6-5 to TRBJ1-2; possible D gene TRBD1, 6 bases. There are 14 residues in the CDR3. V gave up 1 base and J gave up 1 base, with 7 bases separating them. Germline V gene data show CDR1 as MNHEY and CDR2 as SVGAGI. The CDR3 nucleotides are TGTGCCAGCAGTTACTACAGGGATAACTATGGCTACACCTTC. Encoded protein: CASSYYRDNYGYTF.

The chain links TRBV19 to TRBJ2-1, with no clear D. CDR1 is LNHDA, CDR2 SQIVND, per germline (reference sequence). V was shortened by 5 bases and J by 5 bases, with 13 bases between the two germline ends. This CDR3 has 14 amino acids. CDR3 protein: CASSGFLIDNEQFF. In nucleotides, the CDR3 is TGTGCCAGTAGTGGTTTTCTTATCGACAATGAGCAGTTCTTC. The full variable domain, with the rest looked up from reference TRBV19 and TRBJ2-1, is DGGITQSPKYLFRKEGQNVTLSCEQNLNHDAMYWYRQDPGQGLRLIYYSQIVNDFQKGDIAEGYSVSREKKESFPLTVTSAQKNPTAFYLCASSGFLIDNEQFFGPGTRLTVL.

This chain joins TRBV28 and TRBJ2-5, with D tentatively TRBD1 or TRBD2 (5 bases each). V shed 8 bases and J shed 5 bases, with 15 bases lying between them. Germline-derived CDR1 and CDR2 are MDHEN and SYDVKM. The CDR3 is made up of 13 amino acids. The CDR3 sequence: CASLSGARETQYF. The CDR3 DNA reads as TGTGCCAGCCTATCCGGGGCCCGGGAGACCCAGTACTTC.

V usage is TRBV11-2 and J usage is TRBJ2-1, with TRBD2 matching 7 bases. The trim removed 1 base at V and 3 bases at J, leaving 6 bases unmatched. The length of the CDR3 is 16 residues. Germline CDR1 SGHAT, CDR2 FQNNGV. The CDR3 bases are TGTGCCAGCAGCTTAGTCGGGACTACGGACTACAATGAGCAGTTCTTC. It is translated as CASSLVGTTDYNEQFF. The whole variable domain, filled in from reference TRBV11-2 and TRBJ2-1, reads EAGVAQSPRYKIIEKRQSVAFWCNPISGHATLYWYQQILGQGPKLLIQFQNNGVVDDSQLPKDRFSAERLKGVDSTLKIQPAKLEDSAVYLCASSLVGTTDYNEQFFGPGTRLTVL.

V gene TRBV6-5 combines with J gene TRBJ2-5; D uncertain. V lost 1 base and J lost 5, with 8 bases in between. This CDR3 has 13 amino acids. Germline V gene lookup returns CDR1 MNHEY and CDR2 SVGAGI. CDR3 nucleotides: TGTGCCAGCAGTTACTTCGTGGGCGAGACCCAGTACTTC. Residues: CASSYFVGETQYF.

J is TRBJ2-1 and V is TRBV11-3; D is perhaps TRBD1 or TRBD2 (5 bases each). CDR1 SGHNT and CDR2 YENEEA come from the germline V gene. V was clipped by 0 bases and J by 9 bases, with 12 bases between them. This CDR3 comprises 14 residues. The CDR3 reads CASSLDRGGPEQFF. The CDR3 DNA sequence: TGTGCCAGCAGCTTAGACCGGGGCGGACCTGAGCAGTTCTTC.

The chain couples TRBV10-3 to TRBJ2-7; perhaps TRBD1 as D (6 bases). CDR3 length: 14 amino acids. V lost 4 bases, J lost 2 bases, and 12 bases lay in between. In germline, CDR1 is ENHRY, CDR2 SYGVKD. The CDR3 reads CAISGTVLPYEQYF. Written as DNA, the CDR3 is TGTGCCATCAGTGGGACAGTTCTACCCTACGAGCAGTACTTC.

The rearrangement links TRBV4-3 to TRBJ2-7; D possibly corresponds to TRBD1 (5 bases). The V gene's germline CDR1 is LGHNA and CDR2 YSLEER. The CDR3 extends over 14 amino acids. V lost 2 bases to trimming and J lost 3 bases, with 11 bases between them. The CDR3 here is CASSQWQGNYEQYF. CDR3 DNA sequence: TGCGCCAGCAGCCAATGGCAGGGTAACTACGAGCAGTACTTC.

The CDR3: CSVDSLPTGSTF. The CDR3 nucleotides read TGCAGCGTTGATTCCCTTCCGACAGGGAGTACCTTC. This chain uses TRBV29-1 with TRBJ1-2, with 7 bases that match TRBD1. The junction had 12 bases not matched to a gene; V was cut back by 3 bases and J by 14 bases. The germline gives CDR1 SQVTM, CDR2 ANQGSEA. This CDR3 contains 12 residues.

This chain uses TRBV6-1 with TRBJ2-2; maybe TRBD1 (6 bases). Germline-derived CDR1 and CDR2 are MNHNS and SASEGT. Trimming pared 0 bases from V and 5 bases from J, leaving 10 bases between. The CDR3 consists of 15 residues. Here the CDR3 DNA reads TGTGCCAGCAGTGAAGCCAGGGGACAAACCGGGGAGCTGTTTTTT. Amino acid sequence: CASSEARGQTGELFF.

This clone was detected once. This chain joins TRBV2 and TRBJ2-5, with 7 bases fitting TRBD2. After removal of 3 bases from V and 5 bases from J, the junction contained 18 bases not matched to a gene. Per germline, CDR1 SNHLY and CDR2 FYNNEI. The CDR3 is made up of 18 amino acids. The DNA for the CDR3 is TGTGCCAGCAGTGAGTTTAATTTGGGAGGGGTTCTCGTCGAGACCCAGTACTTC. Protein product: CASSEFNLGGVLVETQYF.

The chain uses TRBV5-1 and TRBJ1-2, with 10 nucleotides matching TRBD1. With V trimmed by 4 bases and J by 6 bases, 12 bases remained unmatched. Per the germline V gene, CDR1 is SGHRS and CDR2 is YFSETQ. CDR3 length: 16 amino acids. The DNA for the CDR3 is TGCGCCAGCAGCCTCCCGACGGACAGGGGGGTCGATGGCTACACCTTC. Protein: CASSLPTDRGVDGYTF.

The V and J genes are TRBV20-1 and TRBJ2-1, with D unclear. The CDR3 sequence is 11 residues long. Germline CDR1 and CDR2: DFQATT and SNEGSKA (reference sequence). Trimming stripped 3 bases from V and 12 bases from J, with 12 bases between. CDR3 sequence reads: CSARVNPGQFF. CDR3 coding DNA: TGCAGTGCTAGGGTTAACCCGGGGCAGTTCTTC.

The chain couples TRBV7-8 to TRBJ2-5; 11 positions agree with TRBD2. The V and J ends lost 5 bases and 1 base, in that order; junction bases with no gene match: 9. Germline V gene data show CDR1 as SGHVS and CDR2 as FQNEAQ. The CDR3 has 17 amino acids. DNA of the CDR3: TGTGCCAGCAGCAGACTAGCGGGAAGGATAGCCCAAGAGACCCAGTACTTC. Translation gives CASSRLAGRIAQETQYF.

The rearrangement joins TRBV29-1 to TRBJ2-3; 9 bases align to TRBD1. The germline V gene has CDR1 SQVTM and CDR2 ANQGSEA. Germline trimming cut 6 bases from V and 5 bases from J; bases unmatched to any gene: 12. This CDR3 contains 15 residues. The CDR3 nucleotides are TGCAGCGTCGCCCTAAACAGGGGGCAAAAAGATACGCAGTATTTT. Translated: CSVALNRGQKDTQYF.

This chain joins TRBV27 and TRBJ2-5; D might be TRBD2 (6 bases). Deletions cut 3 bases from V and 5 bases from J, with 16 bases between. The length of the CDR3 is 15 residues. The germline V gene has CDR1 MNHEY and CDR2 SMNVEV (reference sequence). This CDR3 is CASSFGAGRGETQYF. The CDR3, as DNA: TGTGCCAGCAGTTTCGGGGCGGGAAGAGGGGAGACCCAGTACTTC.

This chain connects TRBV19 to TRBJ2-7; D is perhaps TRBD2 (5 bases). V shed 4 bases and J shed 7 bases, with 11 bases lying between them. The germline V gene has CDR1 LNHDA and CDR2 SQIVND (reference sequence). CDR3 size: 12 residues. The DNA of the CDR3 is TGTGCCAGTAGTAACGCGGGCGGGGAGCAGTACTTC. Its protein product is CASSNAGGEQYF.

The CDR3 DNA follows: TGTGCCAGCAGTTGGCAGGGGAAGGGGTACGAGCAGTACTTC. Amino acids: CASSWQGKGYEQYF. V usage is TRBV6-5 and J usage is TRBJ2-7, with D perhaps matching TRBD1 (6 bases). The germline V and J ends were trimmed by 4 bases and 4 bases, with 14 bases remaining between them. The CDR3 contains 14 residues. Germline lookup yields CDR1 MNHEY and CDR2 SVGAGI.